The 21 T cell receptor beta chains in this list originate from one sample, sequenced in a study of blood T cell repertoires in COVID-19. Measured with immunoSEQ multiplex PCR; TCRdb has only the in-frame clones, and not every one. Here the sample spans more than 35,000 clones, 75% to 90% being singletons. The source material was peripheral blood. The receptors stem from a man aged 65 to 79 with acute or convalescent COVID-19.

The rearrangement links TRBV3-1 (or the pseudogene TRBV3-2) to TRBJ2-1; TRBD2 aligns across 9 bases. Unmatched junction bases numbered 10, after V lost 4 bases and J lost 0 bases. The CDR3 length is 18 residues. CDR1 and CDR2 (germline): LGHDT, YNNKEL (reference sequence). Written as DNA, the CDR3 is TGTGCCAGCAGCCCCGCTAGCGGGACCACACCCTCCTACAATGAGCAGTTCTTC. Translation gives CASSPASGTTPSYNEQFF.

This chain links TRBV20-1 with TRBJ2-7; D is ambiguous. The CDR3 consists of 11 residues. Trimming removed 0 bases from V and 7 bases from J, with 7 bases in between. Germline CDR1 reads DFQATT; CDR2 reads SNEGSKA (reference sequence). DNA for the CDR3: TGCAGTGCTAGAGATCCTCCTGAGCAGTACTTC. This codes for CSARDPPEQYF.

This clone has a handful of counts. Germline and junction disagree at one end, which may indicate a read error. Other DNA sequences in the sample encode the same CDR3. The chain has TRBV9 and TRBJ2-5; tentatively, D is TRBD2 (7 bases). There are 15 residues in the CDR3. Germline CDR1 and CDR2: SGDLS and YYNGEE. The CDR3: CPRSGGGGPQETQYF. In DNA form, the CDR3 reads TGCCCCCGCAGCGGAGGGGGGGGGCCCCAAGAGACCCAGTACTTC.

The chain has TRBV12-3 or TRBV12-4 and TRBJ1-5; 9 bases are a match to TRBD1. The CDR3 is 13 residues long. The V gene end was trimmed by 4 bases and the J gene end by 10 bases; junction bases not matched to a gene: 5. In DNA form, the CDR3 reads TGTGCCAGCAGTTCGGGACAGGGTCCACCCCAGCATTTT. Its protein product is CASSSGQGPPQHF.

The V call is TRBV5-1, the J call TRBJ2-3; 15 nucleotides line up with TRBD2. Germline CDR1 SGHRS, CDR2 YFSETQ. V was clipped by 3 bases and J by 1 base; unmatched bases: 6. This CDR3 comprises 18 residues. The CDR3 region is CASSWPGLAGGGTDTQYF. CDR3 in DNA: TGCGCCAGCAGCTGGCCGGGACTAGCGGGAGGAGGCACAGATACGCAGTATTTT.

The rearrangement links TRBV28 to TRBJ2-3, with 7 bases identical to TRBD1. The germline V gene encodes CDR1 MDHEN and CDR2 SYDVKM. The CDR3 has 19 amino acids. The V gene end was trimmed by 7 bases and the J gene end by 1 base; junction bases not matched to a gene: 20. The CDR3 nucleotides read TGTGCCAGCATCCCTCTCCCGGGACAGCAATCCCCAGGCACAGATACGCAGTATTTT. Its protein is CASIPLPGQQSPGTDTQYF.

This sequence joins TRBV4-2 and TRBJ2-2; tentative D call: TRBD1 (6 bases). V shed 6 bases and J shed 0 bases, with 14 bases lying between them. This CDR3 contains 16 residues. CDR1 is LGHNA and CDR2 is YNFKEQ in the germline V gene. The CDR3 spells CASSLGTNSNTGELFF. Here the CDR3 DNA reads TGTGCCAGCAGTCTCGGGACAAACTCGAACACCGGGGAGCTGTTTTTT.

The gene calls are TRBV6-4 and TRBJ1-1; tentative D call: TRBD1 (6 bases). The CDR3 length is 15 residues. Trimming cost V 5 bases and J 0 bases, with 13 bases left between them. CDR1 MRHNA and CDR2 SNTAGT come from the germline V gene. The CDR3 DNA reads TGTGCCAGCAGTAAGTGGGGGGGCATGAACACTGAAGCTTTCTTT. It is translated as CASSKWGGMNTEAFF.

The rearrangement joins TRBV5-4 to TRBJ2-1; 9 bases fit TRBD1. V shed 10 bases, J shed 7 bases, and the junction held 9 bases outside the gene matches. Germline V lookup: CDR1 SGHNT, CDR2 YYREEE (reference sequence). CDR3 size: 13 residues. The DNA for the CDR3 is TGTGCCTCGGCCCGGGACAGGGAGAATGAGCAGTTCTTC. Amino acid sequence: CASARDRENEQFF.

The sample holds one count of this clone. The chain carries TRBV28 and TRBJ2-7, with a tentative D call TRBD2 (7 bases). V was trimmed by 2 bases and J by 2 bases, leaving 13 bases between them. The CDR3 runs to 15 residues. Looked up from germline, CDR1 is MDHEN and CDR2 is SYDVKM. The CDR3 sequence: CASSLGGGLPYEQYF. The CDR3 DNA reads TGTGCCAGCAGTTTAGGGGGGGGCCTGCCCTACGAGCAGTACTTC.

This sequence joins TRBV7-2 and TRBJ1-1, with D perhaps matching TRBD1 (6 bases). Germline CDR1 is SGHTA and CDR2 is FQGNSA. Trimming stripped 0 bases from V and 7 bases from J, with 9 bases between. The CDR3 is 13 amino acids. CDR3 amino acids: CASSLAVTGEAFF. The CDR3 nucleotides are TGTGCCAGCAGCTTAGCCGTGACAGGTGAAGCTTTCTTT.

In regard to this clone: With only one base between it and a far larger clone, this is likely a read error. This rearrangement joins TRBV5-4 to TRBJ2-7, with TRBD1 matching 7 bases. Germline CDR1 SGHNT, CDR2 YYREEE (reference sequence). The CDR3 spans 13 residues. V was pared by 4 bases and J by 3 bases, with 4 bases of the junction left unmatched. This CDR3 reads CASSPGQNYEQYF. The CDR3 DNA is TGTGCCAGCAGCCCGGGACAGAACTACGAGCAGTACTTC.

The chain links TRBV29-1 to TRBJ2-7, with TRBD1 matching 9 bases. Germline loops: CDR1 SQVTM, CDR2 ANQGSEA. Trimming removed 6 bases from V and 0 bases from J; junction bases left unmatched: 6. This CDR3 is built from 14 residues. CDR3 protein: CSVSPGQGSYEQYF. CDR3 nucleotides: TGCAGCGTGAGTCCGGGACAGGGCTCCTACGAGCAGTACTTC.

V and J are TRBV18 and TRBJ2-1, with 7 bases fitting TRBD1. The CDR3 totals 14 residues. Trimming at V came to 3 bases and at J to 3 bases, leaving 2 bases not matched to a gene. Germline V gene lookup returns CDR1 KGHSH and CDR2 LQKENI. The CDR3 bases are TGTGCCAGCTCACCTCGACAGGGCTACAATGAGCAGTTCTTC. This encodes CASSPRQGYNEQFF.

This chain joins TRBV12-5 and TRBJ2-5; no reliable D call. This CDR3 comprises 13 residues. Germline V CDR1 and CDR2: LGHNT, FRNRAP. The ends were cut back, 3 bases at V and 4 bases at J, with 9 bases in the middle. The CDR3 here is CASGFAELETQYF. The CDR3 DNA is TGTGCTAGTGGTTTTGCGGAATTAGAGACCCAGTACTTC.

V usage is TRBV9 and J usage is TRBJ2-1, with D tentatively TRBD2 (5 bases). CDR3 length: 16 amino acids. V was trimmed by 0 bases and J by 1 base, leaving 11 bases between them. Germline V gene lookup returns CDR1 SGDLS and CDR2 YYNGEE. CDR3 region: CASSVAGLVSYNEQFF. CDR3 nucleotides: TGTGCCAGCAGCGTAGCCGGACTCGTATCCTACAATGAGCAGTTCTTC. Variable domain in full (rest from reference TRBV9 and TRBJ2-1): DSGVTQTPKHLITATGQRVTLRCSPRSGDLSVYWYQQSLDQGLQFLIQYYNGEERAKGNILERFSAQQFPDLHSELNLSSLELGDSALYFCASSVAGLVSYNEQFFGPGTRLTVL.

V gene TRBV20-1 combines with J gene TRBJ1-4; D gene uncertain. Germline values: CDR1 DFQATT, CDR2 SNEGSKA (reference sequence). Deletions cut 3 bases from V and 0 bases from J, with 14 bases between. The CDR3 has 16 residues. This chain's CDR3 is CSASPEGFTTNEKLFF. The CDR3 region has the DNA TGCAGTGCTAGTCCGGAGGGCTTCACAACTAATGAAAAACTGTTTTTT.

The genes are TRBV19 and TRBJ2-1; 12 bases line up with TRBD1. With V trimmed by 4 bases and J by 7 bases, 8 bases remained unmatched. There are 16 residues in the CDR3. The germline gives CDR1 LNHDA, CDR2 SQIVND (reference sequence). Written as DNA, the CDR3 is TGTGCCAGTAGTACCGCCGGGACAGGGGGCCGGAATGAGCAGTTCTTC. It translates to CASSTAGTGGRNEQFF.

The rearrangement uses TRBV5-5 and TRBJ2-1, with a weak D call TRBD2 (6 bases). Germline-derived CDR1 and CDR2 are SGHKS and YYEKEE (reference sequence). V was trimmed by 4 bases and J by 14 bases, leaving 19 bases between them. CDR3 size: 13 residues. CDR3 in amino acids: CASSGGLQLREFF. CDR3 nucleotides: TGTGCCAGCAGCGGGGGACTCCAGCTTCGGGAGTTCTTC.

The V call is TRBV4-1, the J call TRBJ2-7; no clear D. This CDR3 has 15 residues. Deletions cut 4 bases from V and 5 bases from J, with 18 bases between. CDR1 MGHRA and CDR2 YSYEKL come from the germline V gene. The CDR3 protein is CASSLKDTPNHEQYF. Written as DNA, the CDR3 is TGCGCCAGCAGCCTGAAAGACACCCCGAACCACGAGCAGTACTTC.

This clone was seen just once. V is TRBV5-6 and J is TRBJ1-1; the D gene is possibly TRBD1 (5 bases). The V and J ends lost 5 bases and 4 bases respectively, with 15 bases between them. The CDR3 totals 14 residues. CDR1 and CDR2 from the germline V gene are SGHDT and YYEEEE. CDR3 DNA: TGTGCCAGCAGAGCTACCAGGGTTCGCACTGAAGCTTTCTTT. It encodes CASRATRVRTEAFF.